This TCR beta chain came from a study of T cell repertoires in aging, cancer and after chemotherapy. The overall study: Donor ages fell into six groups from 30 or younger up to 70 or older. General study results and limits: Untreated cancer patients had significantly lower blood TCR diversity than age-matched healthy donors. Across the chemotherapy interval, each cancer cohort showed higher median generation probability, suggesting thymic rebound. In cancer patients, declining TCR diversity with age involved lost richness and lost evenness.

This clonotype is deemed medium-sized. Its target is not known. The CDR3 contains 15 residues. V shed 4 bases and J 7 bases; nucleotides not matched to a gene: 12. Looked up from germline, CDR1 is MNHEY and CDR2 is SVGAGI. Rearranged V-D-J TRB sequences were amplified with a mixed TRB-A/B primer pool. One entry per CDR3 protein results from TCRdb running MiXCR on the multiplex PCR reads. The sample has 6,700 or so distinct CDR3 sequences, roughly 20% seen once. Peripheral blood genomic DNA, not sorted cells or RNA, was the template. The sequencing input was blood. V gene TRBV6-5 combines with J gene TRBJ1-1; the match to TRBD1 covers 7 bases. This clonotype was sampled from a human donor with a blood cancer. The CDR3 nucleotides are TGTGCCAGCAGTTCCGAAGGGGGCAAGGCTAGTGAAGCTTTCTTT. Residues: CASSSEGGKASEAFF.